A selection of T cell receptor beta chains follows, all from one sample in a study of T cell changes during pregnancy in multiple sclerosis. Assay: immunoSEQ multiplex PCR; the TCRdb copy retains only in-frame clones and omits some. The table records more than 50,000 clones, around nine tenths of them present only once. The specimen was peripheral blood, collected in the first trimester of pregnancy. Receptors originate from a female donor in good health, enrolled as a control in a pregnancy study. Both conserved end residues are part of each CDR3. The D gene is left open where the match is weak. A row's size may be missing; if present it is once, few, many or a size class.

V	J	length	D	size	DNA	CDR3
TRBV19	TRBJ2-1	15	TRBD2	.	TGTGCCAGTAGTCCTAGCGGTGACTCCTACAATGAGCAGTTCTTC	CASSPSGDSYNEQFF
TRBV4-3	TRBJ1-2	13	.	.	TGCGCCAGCAGCCAAGAGCGTCGGTATGGCTACACCTTC	CASSQERRYGYTF
TRBV21-1	TRBJ2-7	16	.	once	TGTGCCAGCAGCGTTCCGGGGACTAGTGGGTTCTACGAGCAGTACTTC	CASSVPGTSGFYEQYF
TRBV9	TRBJ1-1	13	.	.	TGTGCCAGCAGCGATCCGGGAGTCACTGAAGCTTTCTTT	CASSDPGVTEAFF
TRBV5-1	TRBJ2-5	18	TRBD2	.	TGCGCCAGCAGCTTGGACGGGCTAGCGGGGGCCGGGGGAGAGACCCAGTACTTC	CASSLDGLAGAGGETQYF
TRBV2	TRBJ2-2	17	.	.	TGTGCCAGCGCCCCGCCCCCTGGGGGGCCGGGGGGCGGGGAGCTGTTTTTT	CASAPPPGGPGGGELFF
TRBV9	TRBJ1-2	14	.	.	TGTGCCAGCAGCCCTTCCGGAGGCGGCTATGGCTACACCTTC	CASSPSGGGYGYTF
TRBV5-1	TRBJ2-3	14	TRBD2	.	TGCGCCAGCAGCTTGGCGGGAGGGACAGATACGCAGTATTTT	CASSLAGGTDTQYF
TRBV4-1	TRBJ2-7	16	.	.	TGCGCCAGCAGCCAAGCCTCAAGCGGGTGGACCTACGAGCAGTACTTC	CASSQASSGWTYEQYF
TRBV7-2	TRBJ2-2	17	TRBD2	.	TGTGCCAGCAGCTTAACAAGTACTAGCGGGGGGGCCGGGGAGCTGTTTTTT	CASSLTSTSGGAGELFF
TRBV28	TRBJ1-2	11	.	.	TGTGCCAGCAGTCCCCTTTATGGCTACACCTTC	CASSPLYGYTF
TRBV27	TRBJ1-2	15	.	.	TGTGCCAGCAGTTTATCGGCCAGGTCGACGGATGGCTACACCTTC	CASSLSARSTDGYTF
TRBV5-1	TRBJ1-1	14	.	.	TGCGCCAGCAGCCTACGGACAGCGAACACTGAAGCTTTCTTT	CASSLRTANTEAFF
TRBV9	TRBJ1-6	16	TRBD1	.	TGTGCCAGCAGCGCCCGGGACAGCAGGGTAGGATCACCCCTCCACTTT	CASSARDSRVGSPLHF
TRBV15	TRBJ1-3	14	.	once	TGTGCCACCAGCAGCCGTCTTAATGGAAACACCATATATTTT	CATSSRLNGNTIYF
TRBV5-1	TRBJ2-5	15	TRBD2	.	TGCGCCAGCAGCTTGGCCCAGCTAGCGGGGGAGACCCAGTACTTC	CASSLAQLAGETQYF
TRBV5-4	TRBJ2-5	15	TRBD2	.	TGTGCCAGCAGCTTTGGTCGCGGGAGCCAAGAGACCCAGTACTTC	CASSFGRGSQETQYF
TRBV6-5	TRBJ2-3	14	.	.	TGTGCCAGCAGAGGATGGCGGGGCACAGATACGCAGTATTTT	CASRGWRGTDTQYF
TRBV4-1	TRBJ1-4	20	.	.	TGCGCCAGCAGCCAAGATTTTCGGCGGGGGATAGCTGCAACTAATGAAAAACTGTTTTTT	CASSQDFRRGIAATNEKLFF
TRBV6-5	TRBJ2-3	13	TRBD2	.	TGTGCCAGCAGTAAGACTAGCGGGCGTCTCCAGTATTTT	CASSKTSGRLQYF
TRBV9	TRBJ2-7	13	.	once	TGTGCCAGCAGCGTAGCGCCGGGCTACGAGCAGTACTTC	CASSVAPGYEQYF
TRBV5-1	TRBJ1-1	14	TRBD1	.	TGCGCCAGCAGCTCGGGACAGCAGAACACTGAAGCTTTCTTT	CASSSGQQNTEAFF
TRBV25-1	TRBJ1-1	13	.	.	TGTGCCAGCCTTGGGAGAGGGAACACTGAAGCTTTCTTT	CASLGRGNTEAFF
TRBV11-3	TRBJ1-5	16	.	.	TGTGCCAGCAGCGCCGCGCAGGGAATCGGCAATCAGCCCCAGCATTTT	CASSAAQGIGNQPQHF
TRBV21-1	TRBJ1-2	15	.	.	TGTGCCAGCACGCAGGGAAAGAGGGGGCGGAATGGCTACACCTTC	CASTQGKRGRNGYTF
TRBV4-1	TRBJ2-1	15	TRBD2	.	TGCGCCAGCAGCCAAGTTTGGCTAGCGGGAGACTCGATGTTCTTC	CASSQVWLAGDSMFF
TRBV2	TRBJ2-2	15	TRBD1	.	TGTGCCAGCAGTGATTCGGGACAGGGGATCGGGGAGCTGTTTTTT	CASSDSGQGIGELFF
TRBV7-9	TRBJ1-4	14	.	.	TGTGCCAGCAGCTTAAAGAGCGCGGCGGAGGAACTGTTTTTT	CASSLKSAAEELFF
TRBV6-5	TRBJ1-6	15	.	.	TGTGCCAGCGGCAGGCGGGAGGGGAGAAATTCACCCCTCCACTTT	CASGRREGRNSPLHF
TRBV27	TRBJ1-1	13	.	.	TGTGCCAGCAGCATGGAGGGGTTCACTGAAGCTTTCTTT	CASSMEGFTEAFF
TRBV6-1	TRBJ1-1	14	.	few	TGTGCCAGCAGTGAAGGGACACCGAACACTGAAGCTTTCTTT	CASSEGTPNTEAFF
TRBV27	TRBJ2-1	17	TRBD2	.	TGTGCCAGCAGTTTATCGAACAACGTAGCGGGCGGGAATGAGCAGTTCTTC	CASSLSNNVAGGNEQFF
TRBV7-8	TRBJ1-1	14	.	.	TGTGCCAGCAGCTTATGGCAGATGAACACTGAAGCTTTCTTT	CASSLWQMNTEAFF
TRBV7-8	TRBJ2-1	16	.	.	TGTGCCAGCAGCTTAGTCGGAGGGGCCGGCGGCAATGAGCAGTTCTTC	CASSLVGGAGGNEQFF
TRBV9	TRBJ2-7	16	.	.	TGTGCCAGCAGCGTAGGCCCCGCGGGTGACTCCTACGAGCAGTACTTC	CASSVGPAGDSYEQYF
TRBV19	TRBJ1-1	14	.	.	TGTGCCAGTAGCCCCAGGGAGGGCGGCACTGAAGCTTTCTTT	CASSPREGGTEAFF
TRBV7-9	TRBJ1-4	18	TRBD1	.	TGTGCCAGCAGCTTAGGGTTCGGCTACCGGGACAGGGATGAAAAACTGTTTTTT	CASSLGFGYRDRDEKLFF
TRBV28	TRBJ1-1	14	.	.	TGTGCCAGCAGCCTAACAGGGTTGAACACTGAAGCTTTCTTT	CASSLTGLNTEAFF
TRBV5-4	TRBJ1-2	14	.	.	TGTGCCAGTCAGAAAGACGGGACTTACTATGGCTACACCTTC	CASQKDGTYYGYTF
TRBV7-2	TRBJ2-1	14	TRBD1	.	TGTGCCAGCAGCCGAGACAGGGGTTACAATGAGCAGTTCTTC	CASSRDRGYNEQFF
TRBV19	TRBJ2-2	17	TRBD2	.	TGTGCCAGTAGTATAGAACTAGCGGGAGGGCCGGGCGGGGAGCTGTTTTTT	CASSIELAGGPGGELFF
TRBV6-5	TRBJ2-7	15	TRBD1	.	TGTGCCAGCAGTTACAAGGGACAGGGCCCTTACGAGCAGTACTTC	CASSYKGQGPYEQYF
TRBV18	TRBJ1-3	13	TRBD1	once	TGTGCCAGCTCACGGCAGGGGGCAGACACCATATATTTT	CASSRQGADTIYF
TRBV30	TRBJ1-1	11	.	once	TGTGCCTGGATGGGCACCTATAGAGCTTTCTTT	CAWMGTYRAFF
TRBV6-5	TRBJ1-1	14	TRBD1	.	TGTGCCAGCAGAAGACCTACAGGGGACACTGAAGCTTTCTTT	CASRRPTGDTEAFF
TRBV10-3	TRBJ2-2	16	TRBD1	.	TGTGCCATCAGTGAGGGGACAGGGAGAGGCACCGGGGAGCTGTTTTTT	CAISEGTGRGTGELFF